Shown below are 27 T cell receptor beta chains from a single sample sequenced in a study of graft-versus-host responses after intestinal transplantation. Clones were read by immunoSEQ multiplex PCR, and TCRdb kept only the in-frame ones, dropping some. The repertoire holds about 11,000 clones, with about a third as singletons. Sequencing used alloreactive CD4+ T cells from a mixed lymphocyte reaction culture, obtained before transplantation. Subset noted: CFSE-low proliferating T cells sorted from roughly 6-day pre-transplant mixed lymphocyte reaction (GvH or HvG direction). These TCRs come from a human patient who was an organ donor for intestinal transplantation.

This clone was observed a handful of times. The gene calls are TRBV19 and TRBJ1-1; 8 bases agree with TRBD1. CDR1 and CDR2 (germline): LNHDA, SQIVND (reference sequence). The ends lost 5 bases at V and 10 bases at J; junction bases unmatched: 6. The CDR3 totals 12 residues. The CDR3 DNA is TGTGCCAGTAGTCCCAGACAGGGGAGAGCTTTCTTT. This codes for CASSPRQGRAFF.

This clone turned up a few times. The rearrangement joins TRBV11-2 to TRBJ1-1; tentative D call: TRBD1 (6 bases). Deletions cut 5 bases from V and 11 bases from J, with 30 bases between. The CDR3 extends over 17 amino acids. Germline V gene lookup returns CDR1 SGHAT and CDR2 FQNNGV. CDR3 bases: TGTGCCAGCAGCCAAGATAACATCAGGGGTGTACCGGAATGGGCTTTCTTT. Protein product: CASSQDNIRGVPEWAFF.

In this sample, this clone turned up a few times. V gene TRBV5-8 combines with J gene TRBJ1-3; 9 bases fit TRBD1. Looked up from germline, CDR1 is SGHTS and CDR2 is YDEGEE. The CDR3 is made up of 15 amino acids. V shed 4 bases, J shed 2 bases, and the junction held 4 bases outside the gene matches. The CDR3 coding sequence is TGTGCCAGCAGCCCCGACAGGGGGACTGGAAACACCATATATTTT. This sequence encodes CASSPDRGTGNTIYF.

There are a few counts of this clone. J is TRBJ1-1 and V is TRBV18, with a tentative D call TRBD1 (6 bases). This CDR3 spans 15 amino acids. Germline CDR1 KGHSH, CDR2 LQKENI. Trimming pared 6 bases from V and 0 bases from J, leaving 14 bases between. CDR3 DNA sequence: TGTGCCAGCTCCCCTGACAGGACCATGAACACTGAAGCTTTCTTT. The encoded protein is CASSPDRTMNTEAFF.

Only a few counts were recorded for this clone. The genes are TRBV2 and TRBJ1-3; D possibly corresponds to TRBD1 (5 bases). V lost 8 bases and J lost 3, with 11 bases in between. In germline, CDR1 is SNHLY, CDR2 FYNNEI. The CDR3 has 13 amino acids. The CDR3 loop is CASGGVGGNTIYF. The CDR3 coding sequence is TGTGCCAGCGGGGGGGTAGGTGGAAACACCATATATTTT.

This clone was found a few times. The chain is built from TRBV30 and TRBJ2-3; 9 bases line up with TRBD2. V trimming: 4 bases; J trimming: 7 bases; junction bases outside the gene matches: 6. CDR1 GTSNPN and CDR2 SVGIG come from the germline V gene (reference sequence). The CDR3 loop spans 13 amino acids. The CDR3: CAWTAGGQNTQYF. DNA of the CDR3: TGTGCCTGGACGGCGGGGGGGCAAAATACGCAGTATTTT.

A few counts support this clone. The chain employs TRBV2 and TRBJ1-6; D is uncertain. The CDR3 is 13 residues long. In germline, CDR1 is SNHLY, CDR2 FYNNEI. V gave up 6 bases and J gave up 0 bases, with 3 bases separating them. The CDR3 reads CASRSSYNSPLHF. Here the CDR3 DNA reads TGTGCCAGCAGGAGCTCCTATAATTCACCCCTCCACTTT.

This clone turned up a few times. The gene calls are TRBV2 and TRBJ2-7, with D perhaps TRBD1 (6 bases). The CDR3 is 13 residues long. The V gene lost 6 bases and the J gene lost 4 bases, with 13 bases spanning the gap. From germline, CDR1 is SNHLY and CDR2 FYNNEI. The CDR3 protein is CASSVGQNYEQYF. For the CDR3, the DNA is TGTGCCAGCAGCGTAGGACAGAATTACGAGCAGTACTTC.

The chain couples TRBV4-1 to TRBJ2-7; 9 bases are shared with TRBD2. The V segment lost 3 bases and the J segment 3 bases; nucleotides outside the gene matches: 9. The CDR3 length is 16 residues. Germline V gene data show CDR1 as MGHRA and CDR2 as YSYEKL. The CDR3 DNA sequence: TGCGCCAGCAGCCAGGACCTTAGCGGGAGCCGCTACGAGCAGTACTTC. Protein product: CASSQDLSGSRYEQYF.

V usage is TRBV19 and J usage is TRBJ2-7, with 13 positions matching TRBD2. This CDR3 is 16 amino acids long. V shed 10 bases and J 6 bases; nucleotides not matched to a gene: 15. Germline CDR1 reads LNHDA; CDR2 reads SQIVND (reference sequence). Here the CDR3 reads CATGTSGKYRRGEQYF. In DNA, the CDR3 is TGTGCCACCGGGACTAGCGGGAAATACCGGCGGGGCGAGCAGTACTTC.

This clone was found a few times. The CDR3 nucleotides are TGTGCCAGTAGTATCAGGGCAACTAATGAAAAACTGTTTTTT. Amino acid sequence: CASSIRATNEKLFF. The J gene is TRBJ1-4, the V gene TRBV19, with D maybe TRBD1 (5 bases). Deletions cut 3 bases from V and 0 bases from J, with 5 bases between. The germline gives CDR1 LNHDA, CDR2 SQIVND (reference sequence). CDR3 length: 14 amino acids. The variable domain in full, with the rest retrieved from reference TRBV19 and TRBJ1-4, is DGGITQSPKYLFRKEGQNVTLSCEQNLNHDAMYWYRQDPGQGLRLIYYSQIVNDFQKGDIAEGYSVSREKKESFPLTVTSAQKNPTAFYLCASSIRATNEKLFFGSGTQLSVL.

The chain is built from TRBV10-3 and TRBJ2-7, with TRBD1 matching over 8 bases. Trimming cost V 4 bases and J 2 bases; bases outside gene matches: 4. The V gene's germline CDR1 is ENHRY and CDR2 SYGVKD. CDR3 size: 14 residues. CDR3 DNA: TGTGCCATCAGTGGGGGACAGGCAACCTACGAGCAGTACTTC. It encodes CAISGGQATYEQYF.

The J gene is TRBJ1-2, the V gene TRBV4-1; D unclear. The CDR3 totals 15 residues. The V end was cut by 0 bases, the J end by 5 bases, with 13 bases between. The germline V gene has CDR1 MGHRA and CDR2 YSYEKL. The DNA for the CDR3 is TGCGCCAGCAGCCAAGATTTTCGGGGTTGGTATGGCTACACCTTC. It is translated as CASSQDFRGWYGYTF.

This clone was counted a few times. The chain links TRBV27 to TRBJ1-6, with D maybe TRBD1 (5 bases). Trimming removed 4 bases at V and 3 bases at J, with 10 bases between. The CDR3 consists of 15 residues. CDR1 and CDR2 (germline): MNHEY, SMNVEV (reference sequence). The CDR3 loop is CASSSFRDYNSPLHF. The CDR3 DNA follows: TGTGCCAGCAGTTCATTCAGGGACTATAATTCACCCCTCCACTTT.

This chain links TRBV28 with TRBJ1-5, with D possibly TRBD1 on 5 matching bases. CDR1 and CDR2 from the germline V gene are MDHEN and SYDVKM. CDR3 length equals 13 residues. The V and J ends lost 4 bases and 7 bases respectively, with 11 bases between them. The CDR3 DNA reads TGTGCCAGCAGTTCGGACACGATACAGCCCCAGCATTTT. This sequence encodes CASSSDTIQPQHF.

In DNA form, the CDR3 reads TGTGCCAGCACCCCCGGGTGGACCGGGGAGCTGTTTTTT. It encodes CASTPGWTGELFF. The chain is built from TRBV6-1 and TRBJ2-2; D not resolved. Per the germline V gene, CDR1 is MNHNS and CDR2 is SASEGT. The CDR3 loop spans 13 amino acids. V was trimmed by 7 bases and J by 5 bases, leaving 11 bases between them.

The chain has TRBV5-1 and TRBJ2-1; D is unresolved. Germline V gene sequence: CDR1 SGHRS, CDR2 YFSETQ. V was cut by 4 bases and J by 5 bases, with 4 bases left in between. The CDR3 has 11 amino acids. As DNA, the CDR3 is TGCGCCAGCAGCGAGAACAATGAGCAGTTCTTC. Its translation is CASSENNEQFF.

The genes are TRBV28 and TRBJ1-4; D ambiguous. Germline CDR1 MDHEN, CDR2 SYDVKM. The CDR3 totals 15 residues. Between the trimmed V and J ends, which lost 5 bases and 4 bases, there was a span of 14 bases. The CDR3 nucleotides read TGTGCCAGCAGTCCCGGCGGAGTAGGTAATGAAAAACTGTTTTTT. Translation: CASSPGGVGNEKLFF.

The J gene is TRBJ1-2, the V gene TRBV4-3; no clear D. CDR3 length: 14 amino acids. Germline V gene lookup returns CDR1 LGHNA and CDR2 YSLEER. The V end lost 3 bases, the J end lost 6 bases, and 14 bases lay between the germline ends. As DNA, the CDR3 is TGCGCCAGCAGCCACGACACTTCGTGGGATGGCTACACCTTC. It translates to CASSHDTSWDGYTF.

The chain employs TRBV5-4 and TRBJ2-5, with TRBD2 matching over 9 bases. J lost 0 bases, V lost 1 base, and 7 bases had no gene match. The V gene's germline CDR1 is SGHNT and CDR2 YYREEE (reference sequence). The CDR3 runs 17 residues. CDR3 loop: CASSLKELAGNQETQYF. Here the CDR3 DNA reads TGTGCCAGCAGCTTGAAGGAGCTAGCGGGGAACCAAGAGACCCAGTACTTC.

The rearrangement joins TRBV5-1 to TRBJ2-7; TRBD1 agrees at 9 bases. The length of the CDR3 is 15 residues. The V gene end was trimmed by 5 bases and the J gene end by 4 bases; junction bases not matched to a gene: 10. Germline V gene lookup returns CDR1 SGHRS and CDR2 YFSETQ. The CDR3 protein is CASSFLGTGRYEQYF. CDR3 sequence (DNA): TGCGCCAGCAGTTTCCTCGGGACAGGGCGGTACGAGCAGTACTTC.

About this clone: A junction boundary mismatches the germline segment, possibly from a read error. Other nucleotide sequences in the sample specify the same CDR3. The chain combines TRBV7-2 with TRBJ1-1; 11 bases fit TRBD1. This CDR3 is built from 15 residues. The germline V gene encodes CDR1 SGHTA and CDR2 FQGNSA. CDR3 residues: CASSQGTGGWTEAFF. The CDR3 region has the DNA TGTGCCAGCAGCCAAGGGACAGGGGGTTGGACTGAAGCCTTCTTT.

Note on this clone: The junction does not match germline at one end; this may be a read error. The chain links TRBV5-1 to TRBJ1-4; D is perhaps TRBD1 (5 bases). Germline CDR1 SGHRS, CDR2 YFSETQ. The CDR3 is 16 amino acids. CDR3 residues: CASSLGQGLVMGKTVF. The CDR3 DNA sequence: TGCGCCAGCAGCTTGGGGCAGGGTTTAGTAATGGGAAAAACTGTTTTT.

By its share, this clone is medium-sized. The chain carries TRBV5-6 and TRBJ2-1; 7 positions match TRBD2. V was pared by 4 bases and J by 4 bases, with 2 bases of the junction left unmatched. Per the germline V gene, CDR1 is SGHDT and CDR2 is YYEEEE. This CDR3 is 13 amino acids long. As DNA, the CDR3 is TGTGCCAGCAGCCGGGACTATTACAATGAGCAGTTCTTC. As protein: CASSRDYYNEQFF.

Remarks on this clone: Within the sample, other DNA sequences also encode this same CDR3. The CDR3 is CASSMKGIIKGRTFTDTQYF. The CDR3 DNA follows: TGTGCCAGTAGTATGAAAGGGATTATCAAGGGGCGAACTTTCACAGATACGCAGTATTTT. The chain uses TRBV19 and TRBJ2-3, with D possibly being TRBD1 (5 bases). V gave up 3 bases and J gave up 2 bases, with 27 bases separating them. Germline V gives CDR1 LNHDA, CDR2 SQIVND (reference sequence). The CDR3 has 20 amino acids.

This clone was seen a few times. This chain links TRBV2 with TRBJ1-2; the D gene is possibly TRBD1 (6 bases). With 5 bases removed from V and 4 bases from J, the gap between germline ends came to 14 bases. CDR1 and CDR2 from the germline V gene are SNHLY and FYNNEI. The CDR3 totals 14 residues. The CDR3 DNA follows: TGTGCCAGCAGTCCGGGACAACTGAGCTATGGCTACACCTTC. Translation gives CASSPGQLSYGYTF.

The rearrangement uses TRBV6-5 and TRBJ1-3; 7 bases align to TRBD1. The CDR3 spans 14 residues. Trimming removed 7 bases from V and 3 bases from J; junction bases left unmatched: 6. From germline, CDR1 is MNHEY and CDR2 SVGAGI. CDR3 in amino acids: CASTNRGGGNTIYF. CDR3 in DNA: TGTGCCAGCACTAACAGGGGAGGTGGAAACACCATATATTTT.